Only a few counts were recorded for the clone carrying this TCR beta chain. Antigen: not known. The CDR3 loop spans 15 amino acids. Germline loops: CDR1 SEHNR, CDR2 FQNEAQ (reference sequence). V shed 1 base and J shed 0 bases, with 7 bases lying between them. The data derive from a study of vaccination and CD4 T cells after COVID-19. Treatment here: approximately 10-day PBMC culture with coronavirus spike peptide pools or control peptides (ViraFEST assay). Positive PCR tests dated from March to December 2020, predating US Alpha, Beta and Delta variants. Findings and caveats of the study: The rise in median SARS-CoV-2-reactive clonotypes, from roughly 22 to 38, was not significant.

Sequenced with the Oncomine TCR Beta short-read assay was DNA taken from cultured CD4+ T cells. From the PCR reads, TCRdb called clonotypes with MiXCR, one entry per CDR3 protein. The table lists about 13,000 distinct CDR3 sequences, 79% of them singletons. The sample comprised CD4+ T cells from blood, cultured in vitro. This chain joins TRBV7-9 and TRBJ1-5; no clear D gene. This receptor was identified in a human donor who had recovered from COVID-19. CDR3 region: CASSLGGYSNQPQHF. The CDR3 nucleotides are TGTGCCAGCAGCTTAGGAGGGTATAGCAATCAGCCCCAGCATTTT.